This TCR beta chain was retrieved from a study of shared clonotypes between healthy human individuals. V gave up 5 bases and J gave up 0 bases, with 11 bases separating them. This CDR3 has 14 amino acids. Germline-derived CDR1 and CDR2 are LNHDA and SQIVND (reference sequence). Some clones are missing from TCRdb's copy, which holds only in-frame ones; the method was immunoSEQ multiplex PCR. The table records under 600,000 clones, around 76% of them present only once. The sample taken for sequencing was PBMCs. V usage is TRBV19 and J usage is TRBJ2-7; D remains ambiguous. This TCR was sampled from a woman between 40 and 55 years old in good health. Some clones in this sample may be carry-over from other donors' samples. Here the CDR3 DNA reads TGTGCCAGTAGTTCCCAGTTTGGCTCCTACGAGCAGTACTTC. Its translation: CASSSQFGSYEQYF.